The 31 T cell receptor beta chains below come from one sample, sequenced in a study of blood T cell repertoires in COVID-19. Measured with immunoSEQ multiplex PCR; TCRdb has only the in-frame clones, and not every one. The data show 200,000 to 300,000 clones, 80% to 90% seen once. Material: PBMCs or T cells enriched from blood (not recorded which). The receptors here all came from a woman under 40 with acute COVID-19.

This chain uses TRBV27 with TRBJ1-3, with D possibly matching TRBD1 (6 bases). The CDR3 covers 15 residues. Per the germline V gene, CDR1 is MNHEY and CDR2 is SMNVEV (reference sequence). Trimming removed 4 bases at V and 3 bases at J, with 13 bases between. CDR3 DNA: TGTGCCAGCAGTTCCACAGGGCAGGATGGAAACACCATATATTTT. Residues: CASSSTGQDGNTIYF.

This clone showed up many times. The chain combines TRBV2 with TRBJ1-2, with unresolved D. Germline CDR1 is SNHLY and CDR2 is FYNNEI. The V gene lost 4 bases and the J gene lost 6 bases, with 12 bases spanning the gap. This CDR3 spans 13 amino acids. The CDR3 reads CASSGATGDGYTF. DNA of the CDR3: TGTGCCAGCAGTGGGGCGACGGGAGATGGCTACACCTTC. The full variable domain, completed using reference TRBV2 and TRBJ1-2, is EPEVTQTPSHQVTQMGQEVILRCVPISNHLYFYWYRQILGQKVEFLVSFYNNEISEKSEIFDDQFSVERPDGSNFTLKIRSTKLEDSAMYFCASSGATGDGYTFGSGTRLTVV.

CDR3 region: CASSVTSGNTIYF. CDR3 nucleotides: TGCGCCAGCAGTGTCACTTCTGGAAACACCATATATTTT. The chain couples TRBV10-1 to TRBJ1-3; D not certain. Trimming pared 4 bases from V and 1 base from J, leaving 5 bases between. This CDR3 region has 13 residues. CDR1 is WNHNN, CDR2 SYGVQD, per germline (reference sequence).

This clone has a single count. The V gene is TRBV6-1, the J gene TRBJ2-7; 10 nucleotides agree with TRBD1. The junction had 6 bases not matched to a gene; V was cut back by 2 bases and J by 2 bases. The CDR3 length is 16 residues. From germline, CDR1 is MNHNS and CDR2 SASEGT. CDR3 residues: CASSERWDRGTYEQYF. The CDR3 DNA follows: TGTGCCAGCAGTGAACGATGGGACAGGGGAACCTACGAGCAGTACTTC.

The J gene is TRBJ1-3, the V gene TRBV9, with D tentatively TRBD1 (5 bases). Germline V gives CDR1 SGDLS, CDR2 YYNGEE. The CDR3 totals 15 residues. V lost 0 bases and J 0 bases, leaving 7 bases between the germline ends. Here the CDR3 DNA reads TGTGCCAGCAGCGTAGCGGGGGACTCTGGAAACACCATATATTTT. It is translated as CASSVAGDSGNTIYF.

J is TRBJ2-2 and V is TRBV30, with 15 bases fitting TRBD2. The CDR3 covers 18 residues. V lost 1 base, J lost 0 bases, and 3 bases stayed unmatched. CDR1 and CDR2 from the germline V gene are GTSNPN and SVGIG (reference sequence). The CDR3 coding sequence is TGTGCCTGGAGTGGGACTAGCGGGGGGGAATCGAACACCGGGGAGCTGTTTTTT. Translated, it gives CAWSGTSGGESNTGELFF.

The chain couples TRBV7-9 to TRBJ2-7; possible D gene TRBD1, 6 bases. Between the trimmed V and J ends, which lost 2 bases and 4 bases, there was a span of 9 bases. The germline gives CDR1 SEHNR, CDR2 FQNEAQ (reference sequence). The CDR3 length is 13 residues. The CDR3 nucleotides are TGTGCCAGCAGCTTACAGGGGATATACGAGCAGTACTTC. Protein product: CASSLQGIYEQYF.

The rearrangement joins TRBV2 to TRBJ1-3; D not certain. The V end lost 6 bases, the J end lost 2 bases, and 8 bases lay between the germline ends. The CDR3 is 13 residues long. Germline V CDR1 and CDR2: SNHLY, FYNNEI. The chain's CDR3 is CASSPSTGNTIYF. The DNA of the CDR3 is TGTGCCAGCAGCCCTAGCACTGGAAACACCATATATTTT.

The CDR3 sequence: CASSPETYRVGGYTF. The CDR3 DNA is TGCGCCAGCAGCCCAGAAACTTACAGGGTCGGGGGCTACACCTTC. The rearrangement uses TRBV4-1 and TRBJ1-2, with D perhaps matching TRBD1 (6 bases). The germline CDR1 and CDR2 sequences are MGHRA and YSYEKL. CDR3 length equals 15 residues. V lost 4 bases to trimming and J lost 8 bases, with 20 bases between them.

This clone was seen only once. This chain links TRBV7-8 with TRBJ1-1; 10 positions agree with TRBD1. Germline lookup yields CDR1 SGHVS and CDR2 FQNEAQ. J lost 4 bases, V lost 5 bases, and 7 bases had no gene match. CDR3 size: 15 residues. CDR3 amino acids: CASSLLDRGATEAFF. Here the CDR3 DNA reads TGTGCCAGCAGCCTTTTGGACAGGGGGGCCACTGAAGCTTTCTTT.

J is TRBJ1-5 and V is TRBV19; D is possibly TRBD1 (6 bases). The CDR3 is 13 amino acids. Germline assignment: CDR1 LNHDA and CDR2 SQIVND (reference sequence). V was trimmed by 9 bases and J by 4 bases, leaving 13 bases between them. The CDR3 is CASTRTVNQPQHF. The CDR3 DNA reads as TGTGCCAGCACCCGGACAGTAAATCAGCCCCAGCATTTT.

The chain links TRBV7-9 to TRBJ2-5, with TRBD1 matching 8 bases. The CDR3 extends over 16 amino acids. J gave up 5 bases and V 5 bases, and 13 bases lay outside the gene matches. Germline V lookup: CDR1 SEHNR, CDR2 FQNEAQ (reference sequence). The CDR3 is CASSPLDRGSRETQYF. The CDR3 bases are TGTGCCAGCAGCCCCCTCGACAGGGGAAGTAGGGAGACCCAGTACTTC.

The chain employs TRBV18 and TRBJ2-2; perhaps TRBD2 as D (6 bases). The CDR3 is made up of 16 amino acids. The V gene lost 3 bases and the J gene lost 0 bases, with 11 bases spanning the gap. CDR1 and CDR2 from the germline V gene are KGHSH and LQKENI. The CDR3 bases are TGTGCCAGCTCACCTCCTGGAGGGGCGAACACCGGGGAGCTGTTTTTT. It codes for CASSPPGGANTGELFF.

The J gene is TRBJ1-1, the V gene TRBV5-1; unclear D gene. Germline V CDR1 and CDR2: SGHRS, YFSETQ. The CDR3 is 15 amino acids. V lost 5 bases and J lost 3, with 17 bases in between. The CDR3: CASRKNRVSYTEAFF. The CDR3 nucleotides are TGCGCCAGCAGAAAAAACCGGGTCTCCTACACTGAAGCTTTCTTT.

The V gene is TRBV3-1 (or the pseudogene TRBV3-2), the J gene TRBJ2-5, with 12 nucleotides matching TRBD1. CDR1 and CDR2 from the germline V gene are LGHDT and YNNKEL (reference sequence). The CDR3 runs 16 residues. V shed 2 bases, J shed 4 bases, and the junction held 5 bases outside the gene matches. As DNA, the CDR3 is TGTGCCAGCAGCCAATGGGACAGGGGGCGAGGAGAGACCCAGTACTTC. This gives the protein CASSQWDRGRGETQYF.

The CDR3: CASSPDDRKGGRYEQYF. CDR3 coding DNA: TGTGCCAGCAGCCCCGATGACAGGAAAGGGGGCCGATACGAGCAGTACTTC. The chain employs TRBV7-9 and TRBJ2-7, with 7 bases fitting TRBD1. V lost 5 bases, J lost 4 bases, and 17 bases stayed unmatched. The CDR3 extends over 17 amino acids. The germline CDR1 and CDR2 sequences are SEHNR and FQNEAQ (reference sequence).

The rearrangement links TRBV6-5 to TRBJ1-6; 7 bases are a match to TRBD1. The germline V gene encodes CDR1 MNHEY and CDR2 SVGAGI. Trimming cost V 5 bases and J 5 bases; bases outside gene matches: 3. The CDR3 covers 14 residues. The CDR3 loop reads CASSTGTDNSPLHF. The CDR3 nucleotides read TGTGCCAGCAGTACCGGGACAGATAATTCACCCCTCCACTTT.

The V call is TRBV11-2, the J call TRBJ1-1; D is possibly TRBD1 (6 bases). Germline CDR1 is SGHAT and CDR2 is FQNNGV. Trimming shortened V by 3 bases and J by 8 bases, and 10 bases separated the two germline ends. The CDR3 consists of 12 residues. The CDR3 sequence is CASSLRGIEAFF. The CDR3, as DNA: TGTGCCAGCAGCTTGAGGGGGATAGAAGCTTTCTTT.

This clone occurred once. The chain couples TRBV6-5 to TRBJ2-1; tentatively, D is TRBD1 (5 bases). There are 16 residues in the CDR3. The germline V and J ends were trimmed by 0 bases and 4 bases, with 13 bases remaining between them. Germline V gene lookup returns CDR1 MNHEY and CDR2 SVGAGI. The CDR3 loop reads CASSYSTDGAYNEQFF. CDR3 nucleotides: TGTGCCAGCAGTTACTCGACAGACGGAGCATACAATGAGCAGTTCTTC.

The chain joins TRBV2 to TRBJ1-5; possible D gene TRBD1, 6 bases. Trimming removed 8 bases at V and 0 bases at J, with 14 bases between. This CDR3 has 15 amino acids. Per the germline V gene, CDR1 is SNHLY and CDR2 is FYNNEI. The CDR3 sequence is CASSGTYYSNQPQHF. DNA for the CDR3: TGTGCCAGCTCCGGGACATATTATAGCAATCAGCCCCAGCATTTT.

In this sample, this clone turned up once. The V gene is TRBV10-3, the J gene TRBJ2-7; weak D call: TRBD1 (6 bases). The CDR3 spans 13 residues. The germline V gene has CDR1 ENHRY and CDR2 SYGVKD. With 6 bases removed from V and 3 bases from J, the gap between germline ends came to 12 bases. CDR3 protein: CAISGQQIYEQYF. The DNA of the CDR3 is TGTGCCATCAGCGGACAGCAAATCTACGAGCAGTACTTC.

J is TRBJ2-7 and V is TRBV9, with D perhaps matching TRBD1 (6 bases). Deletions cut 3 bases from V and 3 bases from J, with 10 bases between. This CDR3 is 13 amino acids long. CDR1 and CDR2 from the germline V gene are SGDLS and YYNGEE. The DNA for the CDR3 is TGTGCCAGCAGCGAACAGGGAGACTACGAGCAGTACTTC. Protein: CASSEQGDYEQYF.

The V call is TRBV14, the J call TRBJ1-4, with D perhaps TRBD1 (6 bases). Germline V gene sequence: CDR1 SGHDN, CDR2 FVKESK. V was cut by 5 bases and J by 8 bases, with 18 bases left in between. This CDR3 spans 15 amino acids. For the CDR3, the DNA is TGTGCCAGCAGCTCGAGAAGGGGGTTGGGGGAAAAACTGTTTTTT. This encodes CASSSRRGLGEKLFF.

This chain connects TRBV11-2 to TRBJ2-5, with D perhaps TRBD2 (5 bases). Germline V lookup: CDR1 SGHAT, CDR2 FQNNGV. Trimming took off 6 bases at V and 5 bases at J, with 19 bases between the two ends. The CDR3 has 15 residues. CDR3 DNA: TGTGCCAGCAGGCATGATGTCGGAGGCCAGGAGACCCAGTACTTC. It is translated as CASRHDVGGQETQYF.

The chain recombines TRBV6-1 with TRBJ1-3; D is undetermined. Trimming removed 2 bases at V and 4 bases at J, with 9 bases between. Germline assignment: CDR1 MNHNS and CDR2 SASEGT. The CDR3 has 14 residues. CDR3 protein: CASSELDAGNTIYF. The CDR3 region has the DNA TGTGCCAGCAGTGAACTTGATGCGGGAAACACCATATATTTT.

CDR3 sequence: CASSRASNEKLFF. CDR3 nucleotides: TGTGCCAGTAGTAGGGCCTCGAATGAAAAACTGTTTTTT. J is TRBJ1-4 and V is TRBV19; D uncertain. The CDR3 spans 13 residues. Germline V gene data show CDR1 as LNHDA and CDR2 as SQIVND (reference sequence). V lost 4 bases and J lost 5, with 8 bases in between.

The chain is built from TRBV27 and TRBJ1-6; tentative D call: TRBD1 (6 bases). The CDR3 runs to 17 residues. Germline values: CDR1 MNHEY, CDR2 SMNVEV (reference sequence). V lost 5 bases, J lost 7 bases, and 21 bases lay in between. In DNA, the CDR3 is TGTGCCAGCAGTCCCTCCACAGGGTCTAGGTTGAATTCACCCCTCCACTTT. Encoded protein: CASSPSTGSRLNSPLHF.

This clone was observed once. The CDR3 DNA reads TGTGCCAGCAGCGGGACAGTGGAATACGAGCAGTACTTC. Protein product: CASSGTVEYEQYF. V and J are TRBV3-1 (or the pseudogene TRBV3-2) and TRBJ2-7; 7 nucleotides match TRBD1. Germline V gene sequence: CDR1 LGHDT, CDR2 YNNKEL (reference sequence). The CDR3 is 13 amino acids. Trimming removed 5 bases from V and 4 bases from J; junction bases left unmatched: 5.

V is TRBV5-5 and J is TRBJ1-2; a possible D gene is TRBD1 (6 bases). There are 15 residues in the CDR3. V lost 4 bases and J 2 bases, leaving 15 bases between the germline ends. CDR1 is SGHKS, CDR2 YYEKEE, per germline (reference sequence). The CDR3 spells CASSVTGLGNYGYTF. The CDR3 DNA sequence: TGTGCCAGCAGCGTAACAGGGTTGGGGAACTATGGCTACACCTTC.

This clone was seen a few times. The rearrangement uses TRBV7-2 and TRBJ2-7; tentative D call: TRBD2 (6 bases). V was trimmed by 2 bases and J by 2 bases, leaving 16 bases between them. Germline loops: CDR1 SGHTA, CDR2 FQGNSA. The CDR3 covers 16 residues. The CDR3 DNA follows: TGTGCCAGCAGCTTACCGCCGGGAGTCTGGGCCTACGAGCAGTACTTC. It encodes CASSLPPGVWAYEQYF.

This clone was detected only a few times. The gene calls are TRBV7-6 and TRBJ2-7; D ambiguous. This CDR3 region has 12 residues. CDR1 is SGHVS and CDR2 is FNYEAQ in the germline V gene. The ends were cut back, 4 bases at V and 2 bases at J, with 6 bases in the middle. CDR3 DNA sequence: TGTGCCAGCAGCTCTGAGACCTACGAGCAGTACTTC. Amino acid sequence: CASSSETYEQYF. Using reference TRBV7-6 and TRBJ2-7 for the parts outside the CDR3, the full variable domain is GAGVSQSPRYKVTKRGQDVALRCDPISGHVSLYWYRQALGQGPEFLTYFNYEAQQDKSGLPNDRFSAERPEGSISTLTIQRTEQRDSAMYRCASSSETYEQYFGPGTRLTVT.